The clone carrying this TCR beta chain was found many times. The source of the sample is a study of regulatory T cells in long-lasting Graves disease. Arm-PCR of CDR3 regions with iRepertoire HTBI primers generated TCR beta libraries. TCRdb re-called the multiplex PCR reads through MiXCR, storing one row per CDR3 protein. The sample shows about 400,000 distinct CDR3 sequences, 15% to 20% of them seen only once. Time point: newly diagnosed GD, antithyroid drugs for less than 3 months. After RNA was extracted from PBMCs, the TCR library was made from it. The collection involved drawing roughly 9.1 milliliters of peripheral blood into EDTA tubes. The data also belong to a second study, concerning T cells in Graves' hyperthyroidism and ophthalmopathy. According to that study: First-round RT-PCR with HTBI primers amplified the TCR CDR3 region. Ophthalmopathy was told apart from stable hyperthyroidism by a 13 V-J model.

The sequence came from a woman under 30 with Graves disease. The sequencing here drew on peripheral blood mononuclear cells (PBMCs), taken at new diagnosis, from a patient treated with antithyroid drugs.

The CDR3 DNA reads TGCAGTGCTAGGCGGGAGGGCCTCCGCACAGATACGCAGTATTTT. Its translation: CSARREGLRTDTQYF. This chain links TRBV20-1 with TRBJ2-3, with 9 bases that match TRBD2. Germline CDR1 reads DFQATT; CDR2 reads SNEGSKA (reference sequence). The CDR3 covers 15 residues. V trimming: 3 bases; J trimming: 1 base; junction bases outside the gene matches: 5.